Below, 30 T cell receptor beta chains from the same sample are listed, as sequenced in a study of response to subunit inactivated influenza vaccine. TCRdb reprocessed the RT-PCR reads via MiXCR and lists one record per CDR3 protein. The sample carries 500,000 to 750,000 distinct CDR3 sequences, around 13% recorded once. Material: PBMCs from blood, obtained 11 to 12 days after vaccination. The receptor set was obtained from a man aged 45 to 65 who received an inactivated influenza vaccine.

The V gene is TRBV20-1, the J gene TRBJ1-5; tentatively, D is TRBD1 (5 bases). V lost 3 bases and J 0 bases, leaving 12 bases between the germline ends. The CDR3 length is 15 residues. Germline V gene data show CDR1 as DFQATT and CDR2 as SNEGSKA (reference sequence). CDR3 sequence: CSASGTPFSNQPQHF. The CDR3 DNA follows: TGCAGTGCTAGTGGGACCCCTTTTAGCAATCAGCCCCAGCATTTT.

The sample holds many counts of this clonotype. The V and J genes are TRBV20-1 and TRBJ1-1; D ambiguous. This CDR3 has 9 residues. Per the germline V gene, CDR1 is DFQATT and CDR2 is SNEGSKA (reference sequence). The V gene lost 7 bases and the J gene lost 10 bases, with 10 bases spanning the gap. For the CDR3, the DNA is TGCAGTGACCGGGATGGAGCTTTCTTT. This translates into CSDRDGAFF.

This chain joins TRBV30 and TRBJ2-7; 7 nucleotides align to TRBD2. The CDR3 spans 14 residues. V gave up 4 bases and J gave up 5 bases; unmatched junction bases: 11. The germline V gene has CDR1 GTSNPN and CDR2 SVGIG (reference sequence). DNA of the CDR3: TGTGCCTGGATTCCAAACTGGACTAGTGACGAGCAGTACTTC. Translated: CAWIPNWTSDEQYF.

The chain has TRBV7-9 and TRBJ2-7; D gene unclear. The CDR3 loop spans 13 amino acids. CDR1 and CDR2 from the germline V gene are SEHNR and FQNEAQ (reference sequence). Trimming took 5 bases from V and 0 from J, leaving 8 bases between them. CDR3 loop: CASSQDISYEQYF. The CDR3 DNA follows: TGTGCCAGCAGCCAGGATATCTCCTACGAGCAGTACTTC. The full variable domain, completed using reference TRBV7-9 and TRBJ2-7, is DTGVSQNPRHKITKRGQNVTFRCDPISEHNRLYWYRQTLGQGPEFLTYFQNEAQLEKSRLLSDRFSAERPKGSFSTLEIQRTEQGDSAMYLCASSQDISYEQYFGPGTRLTVT.

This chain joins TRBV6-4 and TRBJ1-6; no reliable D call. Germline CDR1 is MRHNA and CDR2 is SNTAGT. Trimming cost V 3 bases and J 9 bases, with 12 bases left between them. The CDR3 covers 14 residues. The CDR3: CASSESGVSSPLHF. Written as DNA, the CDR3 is TGTGCCAGCAGTGAATCCGGGGTTAGTTCACCCCTCCACTTT.

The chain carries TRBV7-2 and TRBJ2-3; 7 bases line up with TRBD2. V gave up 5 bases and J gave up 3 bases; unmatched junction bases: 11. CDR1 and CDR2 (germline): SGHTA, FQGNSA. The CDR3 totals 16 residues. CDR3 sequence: CASSIIGRGATDTQYF. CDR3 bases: TGTGCCAGCAGCATTATTGGGAGGGGAGCAACAGATACGCAGTATTTT. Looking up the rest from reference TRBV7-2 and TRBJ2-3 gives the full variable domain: GAGVSQSPSNKVTEKGKDVELRCDPISGHTALYWYRQSLGQGLEFLIYFQGNSAPDKSGLPSDRFSAERTGGSVSTLTIQRTQQEDSAVYLCASSIIGRGATDTQYFGPGTRLTVL.

CDR3 loop: CASSDSAGSTDTQYF. The CDR3 coding sequence is TGTGCCAGCAGTGACTCGGCGGGGAGCACAGATACGCAGTATTTT. The V and J genes are TRBV6-4 and TRBJ2-3, with D maybe TRBD2 (6 bases). The CDR3 loop spans 15 amino acids. The germline gives CDR1 MRHNA, CDR2 SNTAGT. V was pared by 0 bases and J by 0 bases, with 7 bases between.

Here the CDR3 DNA reads TGTGCCAGCTCGACTAGCGGGGGTTTCGGGGAGCTGTTTTTT. It codes for CASSTSGGFGELFF. The chain combines TRBV19 with TRBJ2-2; TRBD2 agrees at 12 bases. Germline CDR1 reads LNHDA; CDR2 reads SQIVND (reference sequence). Trimming cost V 9 bases and J 7 bases; bases outside gene matches: 6. The CDR3 spans 14 residues.

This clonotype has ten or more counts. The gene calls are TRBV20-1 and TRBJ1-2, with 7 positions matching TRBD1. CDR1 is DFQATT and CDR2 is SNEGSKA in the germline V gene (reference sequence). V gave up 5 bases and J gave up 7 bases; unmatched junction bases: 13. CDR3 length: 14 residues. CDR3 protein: CSARKAGGSFGYTF. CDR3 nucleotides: TGCAGTGCTCGTAAAGCAGGGGGATCTTTTGGCTACACCTTC.

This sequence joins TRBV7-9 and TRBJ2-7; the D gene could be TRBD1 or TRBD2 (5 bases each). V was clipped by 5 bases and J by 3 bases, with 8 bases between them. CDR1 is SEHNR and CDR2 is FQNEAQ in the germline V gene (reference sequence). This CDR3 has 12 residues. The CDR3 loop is CASSGDGYEQYF. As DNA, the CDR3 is TGTGCCAGCAGCGGGGACGGCTACGAGCAGTACTTC.

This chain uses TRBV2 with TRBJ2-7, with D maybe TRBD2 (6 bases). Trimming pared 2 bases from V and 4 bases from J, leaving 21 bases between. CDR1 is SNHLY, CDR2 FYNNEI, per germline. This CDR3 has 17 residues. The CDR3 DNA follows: TGTGCCAGCAGTGAAAGTCCGACTAGTTGGGCTGGGTACGAGCAGTACTTC. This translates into CASSESPTSWAGYEQYF. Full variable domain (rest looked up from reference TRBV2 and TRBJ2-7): EPEVTQTPSHQVTQMGQEVILRCVPISNHLYFYWYRQILGQKVEFLVSFYNNEISEKSEIFDDQFSVERPDGSNFTLKIRSTKLEDSAMYFCASSESPTSWAGYEQYFGPGTRLTVT.

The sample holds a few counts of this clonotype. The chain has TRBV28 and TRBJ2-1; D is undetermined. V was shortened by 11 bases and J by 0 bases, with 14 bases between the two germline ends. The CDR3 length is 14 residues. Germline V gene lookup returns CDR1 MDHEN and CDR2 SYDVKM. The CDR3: CASISQSSYNEQFF. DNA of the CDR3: TGTGCCTCCATCTCCCAGAGCTCCTACAATGAGCAGTTCTTC.

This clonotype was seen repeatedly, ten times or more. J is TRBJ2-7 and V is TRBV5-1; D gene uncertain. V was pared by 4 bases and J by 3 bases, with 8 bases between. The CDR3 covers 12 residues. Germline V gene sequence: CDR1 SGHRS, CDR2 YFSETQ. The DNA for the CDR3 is TGCGCCAGCAGCCCAGACTTCTACGAGCAGTACTTC. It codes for CASSPDFYEQYF.

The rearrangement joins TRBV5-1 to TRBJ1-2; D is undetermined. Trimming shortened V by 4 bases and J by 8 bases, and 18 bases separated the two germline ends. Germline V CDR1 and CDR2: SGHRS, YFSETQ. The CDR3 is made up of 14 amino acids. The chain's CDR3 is CASSTPDGPDGYTF. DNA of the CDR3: TGCGCCAGCAGCACGCCTGACGGGCCCGACGGCTACACCTTC.

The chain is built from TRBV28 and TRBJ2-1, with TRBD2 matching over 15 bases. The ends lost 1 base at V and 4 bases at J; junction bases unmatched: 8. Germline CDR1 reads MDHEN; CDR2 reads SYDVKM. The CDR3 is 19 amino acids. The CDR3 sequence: CASSLSGLAGGYLYNEQFF. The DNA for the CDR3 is TGTGCCAGCAGTTTATCGGGACTAGCGGGAGGATACTTATACAATGAGCAGTTCTTC.

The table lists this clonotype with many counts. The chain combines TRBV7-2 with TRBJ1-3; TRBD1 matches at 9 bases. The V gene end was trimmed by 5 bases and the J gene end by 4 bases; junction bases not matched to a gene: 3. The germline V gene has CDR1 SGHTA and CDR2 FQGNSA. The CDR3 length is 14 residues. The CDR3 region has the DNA TGTGCCAGCAGCCACGGACAGGGGGGAAACACCATATATTTT. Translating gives CASSHGQGGNTIYF. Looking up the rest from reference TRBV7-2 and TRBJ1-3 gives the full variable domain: GAGVSQSPSNKVTEKGKDVELRCDPISGHTALYWYRQSLGQGLEFLIYFQGNSAPDKSGLPSDRFSAERTGGSVSTLTIQRTQQEDSAVYLCASSHGQGGNTIYFGEGSWLTVV.

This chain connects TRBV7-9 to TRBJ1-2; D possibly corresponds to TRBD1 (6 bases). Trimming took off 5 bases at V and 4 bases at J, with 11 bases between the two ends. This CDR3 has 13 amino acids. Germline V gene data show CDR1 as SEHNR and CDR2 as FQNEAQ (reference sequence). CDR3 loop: CASSQTGFYGYTF. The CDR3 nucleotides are TGTGCCAGCAGCCAAACAGGGTTCTATGGCTACACCTTC.

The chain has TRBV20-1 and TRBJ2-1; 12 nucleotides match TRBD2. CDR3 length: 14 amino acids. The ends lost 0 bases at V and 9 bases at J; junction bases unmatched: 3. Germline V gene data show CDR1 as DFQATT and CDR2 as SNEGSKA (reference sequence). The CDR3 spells CSARDTSGRIEQFF. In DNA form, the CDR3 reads TGCAGTGCTAGAGATACTAGCGGGAGGATTGAGCAGTTCTTC.

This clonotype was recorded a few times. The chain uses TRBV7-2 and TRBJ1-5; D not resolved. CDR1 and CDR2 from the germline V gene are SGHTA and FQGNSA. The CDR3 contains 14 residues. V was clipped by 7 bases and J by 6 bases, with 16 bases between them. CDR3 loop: CASTKSGAGQPQHF. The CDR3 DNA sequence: TGTGCCAGCACCAAAAGTGGCGCGGGTCAGCCCCAGCATTTT.

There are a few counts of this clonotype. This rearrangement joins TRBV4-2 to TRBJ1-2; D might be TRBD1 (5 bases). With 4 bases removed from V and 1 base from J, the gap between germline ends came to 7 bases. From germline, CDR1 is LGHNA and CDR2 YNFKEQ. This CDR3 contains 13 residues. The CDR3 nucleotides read TGTGCCAGCAGCCCCAGGGTTAACTATGGCTACACCTTC. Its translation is CASSPRVNYGYTF.

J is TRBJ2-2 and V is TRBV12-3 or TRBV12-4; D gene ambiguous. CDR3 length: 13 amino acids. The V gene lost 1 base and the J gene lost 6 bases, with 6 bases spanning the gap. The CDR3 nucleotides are TGTGCCAGCAGTTTAGAAGGGTCCGGGGAGCTGTTTTTT. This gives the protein CASSLEGSGELFF.

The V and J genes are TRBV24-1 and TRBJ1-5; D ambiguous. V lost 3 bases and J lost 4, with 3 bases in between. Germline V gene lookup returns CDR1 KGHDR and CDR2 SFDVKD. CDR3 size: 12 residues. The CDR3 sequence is CATSDINQPQHF. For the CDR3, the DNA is TGTGCCACCAGTGATATAAATCAGCCCCAGCATTTT.

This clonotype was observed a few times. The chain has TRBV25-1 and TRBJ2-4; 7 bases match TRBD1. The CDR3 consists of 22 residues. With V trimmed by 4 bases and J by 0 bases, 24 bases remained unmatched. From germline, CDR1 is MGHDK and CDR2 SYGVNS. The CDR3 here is CASSGRRTGRIRQILAKNIQYF. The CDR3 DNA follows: TGTGCCAGCAGTGGGCGCAGGACAGGTCGCATCCGGCAAATCCTAGCCAAAAACATTCAGTACTTC.

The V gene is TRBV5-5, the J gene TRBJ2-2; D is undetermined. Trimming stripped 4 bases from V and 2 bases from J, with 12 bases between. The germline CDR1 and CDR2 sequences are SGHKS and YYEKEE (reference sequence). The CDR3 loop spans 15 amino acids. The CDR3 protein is CASSPSGVNTGELFF. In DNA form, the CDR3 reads TGTGCCAGCAGCCCGAGTGGCGTCAACACCGGGGAGCTGTTTTTT.

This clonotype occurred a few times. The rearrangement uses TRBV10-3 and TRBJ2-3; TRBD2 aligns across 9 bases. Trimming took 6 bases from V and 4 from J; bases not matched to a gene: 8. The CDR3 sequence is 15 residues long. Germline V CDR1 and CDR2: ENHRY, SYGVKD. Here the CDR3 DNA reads TGTGCCATCAGAGAGGGGACTAGCCATCCAGATACGCAGTATTTT. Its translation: CAIREGTSHPDTQYF.

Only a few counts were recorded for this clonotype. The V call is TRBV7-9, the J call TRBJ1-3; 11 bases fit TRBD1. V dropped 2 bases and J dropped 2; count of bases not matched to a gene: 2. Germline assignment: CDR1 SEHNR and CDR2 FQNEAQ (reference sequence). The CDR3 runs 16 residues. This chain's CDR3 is CASSLWTGGAGNTIYF. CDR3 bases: TGTGCCAGCAGCTTATGGACAGGGGGCGCTGGAAACACCATATATTTT.

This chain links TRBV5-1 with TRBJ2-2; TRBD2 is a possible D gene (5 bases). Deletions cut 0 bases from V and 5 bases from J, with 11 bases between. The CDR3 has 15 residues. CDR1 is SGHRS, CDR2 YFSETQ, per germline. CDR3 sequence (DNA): TGCGCCAGCAGCTTGGAATCTAGCAGTACCGGGGAGCTGTTTTTT. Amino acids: CASSLESSSTGELFF. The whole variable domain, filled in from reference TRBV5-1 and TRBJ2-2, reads KAGVTQTPRYLIKTRGQQVTLSCSPISGHRSVSWYQQTPGQGLQFLFEYFSETQRNKGNFPGRFSGRQFSNSRSEMNVSTLELGDSALYLCASSLESSSTGELFFGEGSRLTVL.

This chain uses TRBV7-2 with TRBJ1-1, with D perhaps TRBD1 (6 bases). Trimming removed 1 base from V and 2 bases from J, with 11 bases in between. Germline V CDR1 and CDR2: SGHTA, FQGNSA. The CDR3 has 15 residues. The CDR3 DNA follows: TGTGCCAGCAGCTTAGAGCCAGGGGCCAACACTGAAGCTTTCTTT. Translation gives CASSLEPGANTEAFF.

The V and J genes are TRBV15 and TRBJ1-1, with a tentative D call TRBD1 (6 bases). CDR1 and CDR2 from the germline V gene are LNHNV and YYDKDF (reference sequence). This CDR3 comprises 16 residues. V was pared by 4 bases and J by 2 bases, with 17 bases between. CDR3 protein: CATSIRGGGGNTEAFF. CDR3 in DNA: TGTGCCACCAGCATACGGGGAGGGGGAGGAAACACTGAAGCTTTCTTT.

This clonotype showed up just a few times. As DNA, the CDR3 is TGCGCCAGCAGCCACCTCCTAGCGGGAGGGAGCAATGAGCAGTTCTTC. It encodes CASSHLLAGGSNEQFF. This rearrangement joins TRBV4-3 to TRBJ2-1; 12 nucleotides match TRBD2. This CDR3 region has 16 residues. With 3 bases clipped from V and 6 bases from J, the junction kept 6 bases outside the gene matches. The V gene's germline CDR1 is LGHNA and CDR2 YSLEER.